This T cell receptor beta chain was retrieved from a study of cytomegalovirus exposure and HLA in healthy donors (TCRdb year 2017). Regarding the complete study: An earlier analysis of approximately 640 of the donors reported about 250 Gb of sequence data and 100 million to 130 million unique TCR beta sequences from approximately 180 million T cells. Roughly 300 gigabases of sequencing data and approximately 85 million unique TCR sequences were included in an early release covering several hundred HLA-typed donors. Among the 398 genotyped donors, around 81% belonged to the genetic ancestry cluster associated with self-reported Caucasian donors. The study aimed to test whether cataloging public T cell receptors could reveal signatures of past pathogen exposure. The study profiled the T cell repertoires of hundreds of subjects by immunosequencing and related them to cytomegalovirus serostatus. A separate validation cohort of some 130 different subjects was used in addition to the approximately 700-subject first cohort. High-throughput TCR immunosequencing, statistical association of individual TCRs with disease status, and machine learning were combined to predict cytomegalovirus infection status. To study patterns of TCR occurrence, a later analysis re-analyzed previously published TCR beta repertoires from around 700 donors and added high-resolution HLA genotyping. Rather than using new phenotypic data, the later analysis identified candidate immune exposures from TCR beta sequences and from how often those sequences occurred across donors. An earlier analysis of roughly 580 of the donors used high-throughput TCR beta sequencing to judge whether each TCR beta V gene segment behaved as functional or pseudogenic. Donor age, sex, ethnicity and CMV serostatus were compiled together with the repertoire data. A later genetic analysis used genome-wide SNP genotypes for about 65% of the roughly 700 donors, treating that subset as a discovery cohort. All discovery cohort repertoires had been generated on a single sequencing platform. Both class I and class II loci were covered by HLA typing, at four-digit resolution. Typing coverage varied by locus: roughly 620-640 donors for A, B, C, DRB1 and DQB1; under 550 for DQA1; approximately 610 for DPA1; roughly 470 for DPB1. Roughly 5 DR-DQ haplotypes were handled as single units for association and clustering because linkage in the cohort was strong. Among some 400 genotyped donors of the cohort, an average of around 220,000 unique TCR beta nucleotide sequences was sequenced per donor, of which about 19% were non-productive. Overall results and qualifications from the work: According to a later analysis, most CMV-associated TCR beta chains appeared to be HLA-restricted, and the HLA associations seemed to be driven largely by CMV exposure. In an earlier analysis of more than 500 of the donors, most TCR beta V segments appeared in productive rearrangements about 87% or about 30% of the time, broadly matching IMGT annotations. When HLA alleles, especially DR and DQ, strongly co-occurred, TCR associations were difficult to assign to individual alleles. The classifier was reported to diagnose cytomegalovirus status with high specificity and sensitivity in both the original cohort and the validation cohort. A cluster of highly shared sequence variants was judged likely to represent a technical artifact of the sequencing pipeline. Three of the identified cytomegalovirus-associated TCR beta chains were confirmed in vitro to be specific for cytomegalovirus antigens. A further reported finding was that TCR beta sequences accurately predicted the HLA-A and HLA-B alleles for most subjects in the first cohort. Approximately 16 rarely observed V segments, including chromosome 9 orphons, were excluded from the earlier analysis of almost 600 of the donors because counts were too low. The only immune exposure information available for the cohort was CMV serostatus. In a later genetic analysis, fewer N-insertions in productive TCRs were reported among donors in an Asian-associated ancestry cluster than the roughly 700-donor mean. According to a later analysis, TCR association rates differed among HLA loci, with DRB1 alleles showing the most associated TCRs and HLA-C alleles showing the fewest. Only TCR beta chains were sequenced in this cohort, and the absence of alpha or paired-chain data limited detectable features. While some public TCRs were present in many individuals, most TCR sequences turned up only very rarely across donors. Linkage disequilibrium might explain the correlated functional status among segregating V segments, but an unknown experimental factor could not be ruled out. According to a later analysis, parvovirus B19, influenza, CMV and Epstein-Barr virus appeared linked to several top co-occurrence clusters. Roughly uniform sequencing depth across donors was assumed in presence/absence analyses, although this assumption may not hold. Compared with equally common non-associated chains, HLA-associated TCR beta chains in a later analysis were more clonally expanded and had lower generation probabilities. In the study, roughly 160 TCR beta chains were listed as associated with cytomegalovirus. Because HLA typing was missing for some donors at each locus, association tests included only the typed subset. The authors suggested that the approach could potentially be generalized to other disease states and immunological phenotypes. V-gene and J-gene trimming of TCR beta chains was associated with a missense DCLRE1C variant in a later genetic analysis, and the association was replicated in an independent cohort. Some IMGT-functional V segments, including TRBV6-2 and TRBV6-3, could not be distinguished by the 87-base-pair reads and were therefore excluded. In a later analysis, 16,951 TCR beta sequences were associated with specific HLA alleles at a false discovery rate of 0.05.

The CDR3 spans 13 residues, from the cysteine through the phenylalanine. The kept DNA is CDR3 alone, 39 bases in frame from the first base. V loses 0 bases, J loses 5 bases, and the germline ends lie 8 bases apart. CDR1 GTSNPN and CDR2 SVGIG are derived from the germline V gene (reference sequence). The cohort comprised 710 or so healthy bone marrow donors. At the time of sampling, all cohort members were nominally healthy, though unrecorded immune exposures were likely present. The donor was CMV seronegative and was included in the group of a few hundred seronegative cohort members. A peripheral blood sample was provided by each donor, and peripheral blood mononuclear cells were used for TCR beta sequencing. Genomic DNA was extracted from the blood cell samples with the Qiagen DNeasy Blood Extraction Kit. Of note for this clone: This receptor's antigen is unknown.

Library generation was performed with the immunoSEQ multiplex PCR assay. A mixture of 60 forward primers for TCR Vbeta segments and 13 reverse primers for TCR Jbeta segments was used in the multiplex PCR. A multiplex PCR assay on genomic DNA amplified the CDR3 region of rearranged TCR beta genes. Amplified TCR beta libraries were sequenced as 87-base-pair reads on the Illumina HiSeq System. The authors' analysis ran thus. In a later analysis, 77 million or so unique TCR beta chains were counted across the approximately 640 repertoires, and roughly 11 million of these chains were shared by at least two donors. Raw reads were error-corrected and collapsed into unique sequences by a nearest-neighbor algorithm in which closely related sequences were merged to remove PCR and sequencing errors. To assign V, D and J gene segments, CDR3 sequences were aligned to IMGT reference sequences. For a sequence to be retained, at least a six-nucleotide match to both a V gene segment and a J gene segment was required. A rearrangement counted as productive if the CDR3 had no stop codons and remained in frame with V and J, and every other rearrangement counted as non-productive. CDR3 was defined according to IMGT convention as the region running from the second conserved V-encoded cysteine to the conserved J-encoded phenylalanine. Sequences without an unambiguous match to a single V gene segment were excluded from the earlier analysis of several hundred of the donors. An earlier analysis of a few hundred of the donors called V segments functional above 56.7% productive rearrangements and segregating when the between-donor standard deviation exceeded 5%. A statistical classification framework was built to diagnose cytomegalovirus status from the catalog of TCR beta chain sequences. In a later analysis, TCR nucleotide sequences were compared against IMGT/GENE-DB human TR gene sequences so that V and J genes could be assigned. In a later analysis, CDR3 sequences and most-parsimonious VDJ recombination scenarios were assigned using the TCRdist pipeline. In a later analysis, each TCR beta chain was defined by its CDR3 amino acid sequence together with its V-gene family, and reads without a unique V-gene family were excluded. As a way to deal with suspected cross-contamination and a sequencing artifact, a later analysis dropped under 600 nucleotide sequences that were highly shared and had low generation probability. For each public chain, a later analysis derived a clonal expansion index from normalized ranks of inferred template counts within each repertoire. In a later analysis, generation probabilities were computed with a VDJ recombination model fitted to out-of-frame rearrangements, and the resulting probabilities were checked against IGoR. In a later analysis, TCR-TCR, TCR-HLA and TCR-CMV co-occurrence was scored with hypergeometric tests, and a repertoire-size bias correction was applied to TCR pairs. In a later analysis, false discovery rates were estimated by permuting HLA or CMV assignments 20 times. In a later analysis, co-occurring TCRs were grouped with DBSCAN, and TCRdist sequence similarity was added when clustering was performed within HLA-allele-positive subsets. Co-occurrence clustering excluded repertoires with fewer than 30,000 or more than 120,000 public chains, plus five with anomalous nucleotide sharing. TCRdb retrieved this table from immuneACCESS and kept in-frame rearrangements only. Not all clones are present; in checked studies, unresolved V genes account for under half, and no reason is known for the remainder. That table is the source of V, J and clone size, and D and trimming were worked out from the DNA. The sample's own table lists approximately 50,000 clones. The top ten clones comprise about 2.5% of the sample.

Material for sequencing was PBMCs. Rearrangement joined TRBV30 to TRBJ1-5; TRBD1 is possibly the D segment (5 matching bases). The TCR comes from a female donor in good health and CMV-seronegative. The CDR3: CAWSVDRDQPQHF. Read as DNA, the sequence is TGTGCCTGGAGTGTAGACAGAGATCAGCCCCAGCATTTT.